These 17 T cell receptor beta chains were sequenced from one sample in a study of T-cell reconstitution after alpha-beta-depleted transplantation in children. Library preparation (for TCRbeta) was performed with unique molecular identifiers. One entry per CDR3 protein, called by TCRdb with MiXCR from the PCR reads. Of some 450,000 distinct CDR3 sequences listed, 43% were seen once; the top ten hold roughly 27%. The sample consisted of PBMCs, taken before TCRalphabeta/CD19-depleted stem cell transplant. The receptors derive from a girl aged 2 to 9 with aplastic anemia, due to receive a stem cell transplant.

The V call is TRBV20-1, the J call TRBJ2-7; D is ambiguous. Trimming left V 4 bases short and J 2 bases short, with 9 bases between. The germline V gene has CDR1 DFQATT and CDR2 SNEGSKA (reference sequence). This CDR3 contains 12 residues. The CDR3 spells CSAKGVPYEQYF. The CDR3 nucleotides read TGCAGTGCTAAGGGTGTCCCCTACGAGCAGTACTTC.

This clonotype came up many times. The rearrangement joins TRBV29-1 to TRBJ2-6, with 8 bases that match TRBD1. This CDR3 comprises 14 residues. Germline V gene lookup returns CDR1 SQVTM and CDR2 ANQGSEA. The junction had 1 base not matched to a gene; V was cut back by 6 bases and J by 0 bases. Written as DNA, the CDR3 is TGCAGCGTCACAGGGGGCTCTGGGGCCAACGTCCTGACTTTC. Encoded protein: CSVTGGSGANVLTF.

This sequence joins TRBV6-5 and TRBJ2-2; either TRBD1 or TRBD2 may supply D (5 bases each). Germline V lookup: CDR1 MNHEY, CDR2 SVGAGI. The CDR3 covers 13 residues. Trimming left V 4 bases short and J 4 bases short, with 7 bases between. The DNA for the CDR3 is TGTGCCAGCAGTTGGGACGGCACCGGGGAGCTGTTTTTT. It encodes CASSWDGTGELFF.

As DNA, the CDR3 is TGCGCCAGCAGGGGGGCGGATAATCAGCCCCAGCATTTT. Residues: CASRGADNQPQHF. The chain joins TRBV5-1 to TRBJ1-5; a possible D gene is TRBD1 (6 bases). The CDR3 consists of 13 residues. Trimming shortened V by 5 bases and J by 4 bases, and 10 bases separated the two germline ends. Germline V CDR1 and CDR2: SGHRS, YFSETQ.

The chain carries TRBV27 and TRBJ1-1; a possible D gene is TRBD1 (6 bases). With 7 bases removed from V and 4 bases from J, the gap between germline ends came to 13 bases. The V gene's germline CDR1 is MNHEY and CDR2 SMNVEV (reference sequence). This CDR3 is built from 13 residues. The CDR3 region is CASTHLGATEAFF. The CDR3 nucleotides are TGTGCCAGCACCCACCTGGGGGCCACTGAAGCTTTCTTT.

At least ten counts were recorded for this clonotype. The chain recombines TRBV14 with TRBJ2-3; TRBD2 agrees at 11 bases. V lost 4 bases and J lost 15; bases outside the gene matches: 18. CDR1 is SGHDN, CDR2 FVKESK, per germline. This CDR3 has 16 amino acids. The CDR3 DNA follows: TGTGCCAGCAGCCGACCCGGACTAGCGGGCTTCTCCGGGGCTTATTTT. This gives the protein CASSRPGLAGFSGAYF. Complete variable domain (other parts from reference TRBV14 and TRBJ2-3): EAGVTQFPSHSVIEKGQTVTLRCDPISGHDNLYWYRRVMGKEIKFLLHFVKESKQDESGMPNNRFLAERTGGTYSTLKVQPAELEDSGVYFCASSRPGLAGFSGAYFGPGTRLTVL.

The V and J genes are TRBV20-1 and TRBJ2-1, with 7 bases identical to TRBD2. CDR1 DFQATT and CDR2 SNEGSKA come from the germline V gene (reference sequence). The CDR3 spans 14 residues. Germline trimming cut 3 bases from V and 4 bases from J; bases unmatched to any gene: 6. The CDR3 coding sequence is TGCAGTGCTAGGGATTTACTAGCGTACAATGAGCAGTTCTTC. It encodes CSARDLLAYNEQFF.

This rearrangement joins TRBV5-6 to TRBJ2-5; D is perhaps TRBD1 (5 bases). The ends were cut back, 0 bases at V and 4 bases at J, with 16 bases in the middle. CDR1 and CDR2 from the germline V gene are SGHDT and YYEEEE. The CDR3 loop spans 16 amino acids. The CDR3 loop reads CASSLGSREIVETQYF. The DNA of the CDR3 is TGTGCCAGCAGCTTGGGGTCCAGGGAAATTGTAGAGACCCAGTACTTC.

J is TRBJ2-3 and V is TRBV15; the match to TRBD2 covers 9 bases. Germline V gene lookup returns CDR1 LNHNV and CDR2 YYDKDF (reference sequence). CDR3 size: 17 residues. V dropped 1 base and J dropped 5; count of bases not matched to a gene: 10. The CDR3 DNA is TGTGCCACCAGCAGAGGAGGTAGCGGGGGCCTCAGAGATACGCAGTATTTT. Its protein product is CATSRGGSGGLRDTQYF.

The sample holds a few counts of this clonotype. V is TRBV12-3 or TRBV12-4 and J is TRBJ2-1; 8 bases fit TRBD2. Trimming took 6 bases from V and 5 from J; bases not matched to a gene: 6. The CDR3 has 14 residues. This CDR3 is CASSVSGDDNEQFF. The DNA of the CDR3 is TGTGCCAGCAGCGTTAGCGGGGATGACAATGAGCAGTTCTTC.

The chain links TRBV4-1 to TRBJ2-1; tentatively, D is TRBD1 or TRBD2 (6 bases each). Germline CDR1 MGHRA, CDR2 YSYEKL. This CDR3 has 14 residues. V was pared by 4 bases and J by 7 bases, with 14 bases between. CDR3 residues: CASSPTTGGNEQFF. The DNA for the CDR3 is TGCGCCAGCAGCCCTACGACAGGAGGGAATGAGCAGTTCTTC.

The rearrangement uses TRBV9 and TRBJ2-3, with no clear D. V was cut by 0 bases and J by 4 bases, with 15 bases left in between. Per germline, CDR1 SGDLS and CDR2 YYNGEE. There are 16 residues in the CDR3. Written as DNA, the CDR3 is TGTGCCAGCAGCGTAGTCCCCGCCGCAGGTGCAGATACGCAGTATTTT. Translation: CASSVVPAAGADTQYF.

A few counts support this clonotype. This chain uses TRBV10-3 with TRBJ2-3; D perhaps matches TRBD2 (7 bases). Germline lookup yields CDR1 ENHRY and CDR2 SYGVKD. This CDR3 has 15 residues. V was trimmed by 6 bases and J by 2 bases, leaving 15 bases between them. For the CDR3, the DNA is TGTGCCATCAGCTCTGGGGGGGGGCACACAGATACGCAGTATTTT. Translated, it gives CAISSGGGHTDTQYF.

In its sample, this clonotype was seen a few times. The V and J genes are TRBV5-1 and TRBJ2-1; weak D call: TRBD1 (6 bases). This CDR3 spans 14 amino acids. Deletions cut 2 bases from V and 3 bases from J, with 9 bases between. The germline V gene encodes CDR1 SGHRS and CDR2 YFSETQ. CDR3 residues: CASSLMDSYNEQFF. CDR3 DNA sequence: TGCGCCAGCAGCTTAATGGACAGCTACAATGAGCAGTTCTTC.

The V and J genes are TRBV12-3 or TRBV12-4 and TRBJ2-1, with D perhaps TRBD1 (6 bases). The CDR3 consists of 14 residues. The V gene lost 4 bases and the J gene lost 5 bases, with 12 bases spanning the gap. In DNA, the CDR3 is TGTGCCAGCAGTTCCTGGACAGACAACAATGAGCAGTTCTTC. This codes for CASSSWTDNNEQFF.

In DNA form, the CDR3 reads TGCAGCGTCAAGACCCGGTCGGTGGGGGTTCAAGAGACCCAGTACTTC. As protein: CSVKTRSVGVQETQYF. V is TRBV29-1 and J is TRBJ2-5; D is perhaps TRBD1 or TRBD2 (5 bases each). Germline values: CDR1 SQVTM, CDR2 ANQGSEA. The V and J ends lost 6 bases and 2 bases respectively, with 22 bases between them. The CDR3 length is 16 residues.

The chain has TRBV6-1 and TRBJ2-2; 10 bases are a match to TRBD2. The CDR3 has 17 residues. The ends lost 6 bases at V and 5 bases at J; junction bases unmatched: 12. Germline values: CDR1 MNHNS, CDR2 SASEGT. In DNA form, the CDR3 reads TGTGCCAGCAGCCTGATATCATTTAGCGGGGGGACCGGGGAGCTGTTTTTT. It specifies CASSLISFSGGTGELFF.